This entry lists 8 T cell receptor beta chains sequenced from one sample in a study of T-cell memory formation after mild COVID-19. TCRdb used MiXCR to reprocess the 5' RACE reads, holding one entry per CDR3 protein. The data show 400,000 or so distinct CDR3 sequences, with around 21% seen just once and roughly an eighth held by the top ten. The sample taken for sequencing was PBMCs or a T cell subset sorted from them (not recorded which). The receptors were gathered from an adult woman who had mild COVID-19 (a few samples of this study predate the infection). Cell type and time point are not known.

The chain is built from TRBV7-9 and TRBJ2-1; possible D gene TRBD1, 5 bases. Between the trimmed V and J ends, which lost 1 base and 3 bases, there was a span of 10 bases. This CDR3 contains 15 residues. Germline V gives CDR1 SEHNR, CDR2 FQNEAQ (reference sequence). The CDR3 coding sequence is TGTGCCAGCAGCTTAGGGGGCATCGACTACAATGAGCAGTTCTTC. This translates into CASSLGGIDYNEQFF. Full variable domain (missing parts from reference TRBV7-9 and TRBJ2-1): DTGVSQNPRHKITKRGQNVTFRCDPISEHNRLYWYRQTLGQGPEFLTYFQNEAQLEKSRLLSDRFSAERPKGSFSTLEIQRTEQGDSAMYLCASSLGGIDYNEQFFGPGTRLTVL.

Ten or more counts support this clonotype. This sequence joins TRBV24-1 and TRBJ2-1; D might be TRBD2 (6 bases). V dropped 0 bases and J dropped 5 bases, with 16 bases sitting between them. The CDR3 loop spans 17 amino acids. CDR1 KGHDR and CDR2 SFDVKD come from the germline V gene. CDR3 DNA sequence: TGTGCCACCAGTGATTTGGGGGCAGGGAGGCTCCACAATGAGCAGTTCTTC. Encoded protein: CATSDLGAGRLHNEQFF.

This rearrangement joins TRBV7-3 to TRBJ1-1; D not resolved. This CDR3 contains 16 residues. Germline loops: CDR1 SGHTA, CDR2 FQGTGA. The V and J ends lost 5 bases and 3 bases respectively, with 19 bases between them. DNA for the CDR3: TGTGCCAGCAGCCCAAATTTGGGAACTCGGGACACTGAAGCTTTCTTT. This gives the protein CASSPNLGTRDTEAFF.

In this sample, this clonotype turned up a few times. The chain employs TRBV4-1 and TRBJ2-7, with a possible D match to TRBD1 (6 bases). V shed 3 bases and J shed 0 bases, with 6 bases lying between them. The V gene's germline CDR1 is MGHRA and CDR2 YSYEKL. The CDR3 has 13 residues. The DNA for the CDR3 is TGCGCCAGCAGCCAGGGACACTCCTACGAGCAGTACTTC. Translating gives CASSQGHSYEQYF.

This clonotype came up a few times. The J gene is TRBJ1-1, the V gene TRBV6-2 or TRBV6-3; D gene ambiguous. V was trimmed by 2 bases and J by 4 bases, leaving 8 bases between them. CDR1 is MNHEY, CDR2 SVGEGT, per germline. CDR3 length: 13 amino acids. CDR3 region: CASSYPGSTEAFF. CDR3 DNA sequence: TGTGCCAGCAGTTACCCGGGCTCCACTGAAGCTTTCTTT.

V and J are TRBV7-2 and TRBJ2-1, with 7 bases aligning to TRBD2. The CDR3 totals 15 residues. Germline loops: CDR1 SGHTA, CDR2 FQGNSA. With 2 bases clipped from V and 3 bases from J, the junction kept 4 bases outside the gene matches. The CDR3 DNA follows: TGTGCCAGCAGCTTACTAGCGGACGTCTACAATGAGCAGTTCTTC. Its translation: CASSLLADVYNEQFF.

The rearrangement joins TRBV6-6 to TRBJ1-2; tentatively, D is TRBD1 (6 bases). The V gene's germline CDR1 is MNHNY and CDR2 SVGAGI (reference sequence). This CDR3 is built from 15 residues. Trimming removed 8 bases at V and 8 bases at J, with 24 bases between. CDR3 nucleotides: TGTGCCAGCGGGGCCCGGGACAACTTCCTATTGGGCTACACCTTC. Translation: CASGARDNFLLGYTF.

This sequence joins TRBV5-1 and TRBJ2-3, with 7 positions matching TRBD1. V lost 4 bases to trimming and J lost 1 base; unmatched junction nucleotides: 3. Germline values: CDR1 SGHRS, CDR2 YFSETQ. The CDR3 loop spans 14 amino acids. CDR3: CASSDGQGTDTQYF. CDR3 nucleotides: TGCGCCAGCAGCGATGGACAGGGCACAGATACGCAGTATTTT. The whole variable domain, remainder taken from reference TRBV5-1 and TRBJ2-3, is KAGVTQTPRYLIKTRGQQVTLSCSPISGHRSVSWYQQTPGQGLQFLFEYFSETQRNKGNFPGRFSGRQFSNSRSEMNVSTLELGDSALYLCASSDGQGTDTQYFGPGTRLTVL.